The subject of this entry is one T cell receptor beta chain. These data are taken from a study of blood T cell repertoires in COVID-19. Looking at the study overall: T cells, B-cell-depleted T cells, or PBMCs supplied cDNA or gDNA.

V was shortened by 9 bases and J by 4 bases, with 16 bases between the two germline ends. Germline V CDR1 and CDR2: MNHEY, SMNVEV (reference sequence). This CDR3 comprises 14 residues. The method was immunoSEQ multiplex PCR; TCRdb's version includes in-frame clones alone and lacks a portion of them. Here the sample spans under 200,000 clones, roughly 87% being singletons. This TCR came from a woman in her fifties or sixties who had recovered from COVID-19. V and J are TRBV27 and TRBJ1-3, with D tentatively TRBD1 (6 bases). The sequenced sample was peripheral blood. The CDR3 sequence is CASRPTGPGNTIYF. CDR3 DNA sequence: TGTGCCAGTCGACCCACAGGGCCCGGAAACACCATATATTTT.